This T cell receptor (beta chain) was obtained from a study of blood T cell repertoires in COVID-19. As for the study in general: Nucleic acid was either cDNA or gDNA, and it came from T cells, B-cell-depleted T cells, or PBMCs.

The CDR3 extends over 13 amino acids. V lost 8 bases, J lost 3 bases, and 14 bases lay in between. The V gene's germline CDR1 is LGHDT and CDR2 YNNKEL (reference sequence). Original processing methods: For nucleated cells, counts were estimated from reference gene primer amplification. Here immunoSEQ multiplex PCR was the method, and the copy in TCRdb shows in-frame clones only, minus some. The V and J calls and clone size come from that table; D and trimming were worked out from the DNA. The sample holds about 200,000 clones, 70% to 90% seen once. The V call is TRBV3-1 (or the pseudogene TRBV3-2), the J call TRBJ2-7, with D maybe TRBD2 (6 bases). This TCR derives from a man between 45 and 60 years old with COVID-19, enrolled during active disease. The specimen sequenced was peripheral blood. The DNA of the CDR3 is TGTGCCAGCTCCGACCTAGCGCTCTACGAGCAGTACTTC. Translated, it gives CASSDLALYEQYF.